Listed below are T cell receptor beta chains from one sample, sequenced in a study of post-analysis software for immune sequencing data. TCRdb re-called the PCR reads with MiXCR, one entry per CDR3 protein. The sample has about 460,000 distinct CDR3 sequences, under 55% seen once. Input material: blood. The receptor set was obtained from a girl aged 5-17 years with multiple sclerosis. CDR3s include the opening cysteine and the closing phenylalanine or tryptophan. A D gene is named only where the DNA matches it firmly. Expanded clones are given a class, and other clones once, few, many or no size at all.

D gene	J gene	V gene	clone size	CDR3 DNA	CDR3 protein
TRBD1	TRBJ2-3	TRBV4-2	few	TGTGCCAGCAGCCAAGCCGGCCCGGCAGGGGGATTCGGAGATACGCAGTATTTT	CASSQAGPAGGFGDTQYF
NA	TRBJ2-7	TRBV12-3/TRBV12-4	few	TGTGCCAGCAGGGAAACGGTAGCCTACGAGCAGTACTTC	CASRETVAYEQYF
NA	TRBJ2-3	TRBV6-5	NA	TGTGCCACCAGTCATCCTATCACAGATACGCAGTATTTT	CATSHPITDTQYF
NA	TRBJ1-1	TRBV9	NA	TGTGCCAGCAGCATCCTGGGGAACACTGAAGCTTTCTTT	CASSILGNTEAFF
TRBD1	TRBJ2-1	TRBV29-1	NA	TGCAGCGTTGGGCCCGGGACAGGGGGCCGCGAGCAGTTCTTC	CSVGPGTGGREQFF
TRBD1	TRBJ2-7	TRBV4-1	few	TGCGCCAGCAGCCTCAGCGGGACAGGGGGGATCGAGCAGTACTTC	CASSLSGTGGIEQYF
TRBD2	TRBJ2-7	TRBV6-5	NA	TGTGCCAGCAGTCGCCCGGGACTAGCGGCCTACGAGCAGTACTTC	CASSRPGLAAYEQYF
TRBD2	TRBJ2-5	TRBV28	NA	TGTGCCAGCAGTACCCGGGAGGGCTTCGACCAAGAGACCCAGTACTTC	CASSTREGFDQETQYF
NA	TRBJ1-2	TRBV20-1	few	TGCAGTGCTAGGGAACCCCCGGCTAACTATGGCTACACCTTC	CSAREPPANYGYTF
NA	TRBJ2-7	TRBV6-6	NA	TGTGCCAGCAGCGCTCCCGGGACTGAGCCCTACGAGCAGTACTTC	CASSAPGTEPYEQYF
NA	TRBJ2-1	TRBV5-1	few	TGCGCCAGCAGCTCGGGACCCCTCGCAGACGAGCAGTTCTTC	CASSSGPLADEQFF
NA	TRBJ2-7	TRBV29-1	NA	TGCAGCGTTCGGCAGGCCTCCTACGAGCAGTACTTC	CSVRQASYEQYF
NA	TRBJ1-1	TRBV20-1	few	TGCAGTGCTAGGAAGCCAGGGAGAGACACTGAAGCTTTCTTT	CSARKPGRDTEAFF
NA	TRBJ1-2	TRBV28	few	TGTGCCAGCAGTTTCCCGAACTATGGCTACACCTTC	CASSFPNYGYTF
NA	TRBJ2-7	TRBV9	NA	TGTGCCAGCAGCGTAGCTGGAGAACATTTCTACGAGCAGTACTTC	CASSVAGEHFYEQYF
TRBD2	TRBJ2-7	TRBV6-5	NA	TGTGCCAGCAGTTACTCGTATCTAGGGAGCGGGAACTACGAGCAGTACTTC	CASSYSYLGSGNYEQYF
NA	TRBJ1-5	TRBV4-1	NA	TGCGCCAGCAGCCAAGATTCCGGGGGAGGCAATCAGCCCCAGCATTTT	CASSQDSGGGNQPQHF
TRBD1	TRBJ2-5	TRBV2	few	TGTGCCAGCAGCCCGGGACAGGCACAAGAGACCCAGTACTTC	CASSPGQAQETQYF
NA	TRBJ2-3	TRBV20-1	NA	TGCAGTGCTGGAGCTGCGGGACGACGAAGCACAGATACGCAGTATTTT	CSAGAAGRRSTDTQYF
NA	TRBJ1-1	TRBV18	once	TGTGCCAGCTCACCACCGGGCAGTAACACTGAAGCTTTCTTT	CASSPPGSNTEAFF
NA	TRBJ1-2	TRBV20-1	NA	TGCAGTGCTGCCGGACACCTCAACTATGGCTACACCTTC	CSAAGHLNYGYTF
NA	TRBJ2-3	TRBV7-3	NA	TGTGCCAGCAGCCTAAGCGTTGCTACAGATACGCAGTATTTT	CASSLSVATDTQYF
NA	TRBJ2-5	TRBV7-2	NA	TGTGCCAGCAGCTTAGCCGTTCAGAAGACCCAGTACTTC	CASSLAVQKTQYF
NA	TRBJ2-1	TRBV2	few	TGTGCCAGCAAGCGGGAGCAGTTCTTC	CASKREQFF
TRBD2	TRBJ2-7	TRBV27	NA	TGTGCCAGCAGTTTCTACCCCCCTAGCGGGGACAACGAGCAGTACTTC	CASSFYPPSGDNEQYF
TRBD1	TRBJ2-7	TRBV27	few	TGTGCCAGCAGGGGACAGGGCGGGTACGAGCAGTACTTC	CASRGQGGYEQYF
TRBD1	TRBJ1-5	TRBV12-3/TRBV12-4	NA	TGTGCCAGCAGTCAAGAGGGGGCGAGCAATCAGCCCCAGCATTTT	CASSQEGASNQPQHF
NA	TRBJ1-2	TRBV3-1	NA	TGTGCCAGCAGCGCAGGAGGGGCGCATGGCTACACCTTC	CASSAGGAHGYTF
NA	TRBJ1-1	TRBV29-1	NA	TGCAGCGTGGCAGGGGTAACCATGAACACTGAAGCTTTCTTT	CSVAGVTMNTEAFF
TRBD1	TRBJ1-5	TRBV7-3	few	TGTGCCAGCAGCAAGGGACAGGGACAGCCCCAGCATTTT	CASSKGQGQPQHF
NA	TRBJ2-5	TRBV7-7	NA	TGTGCTAGCAGCCTATGGACTCCAGAGGCTTCCAATGAGCAGTACTTC	CASSLWTPEASNEQYF
NA	TRBJ1-2	TRBV10-3	NA	TGTGCCATCAGTGAAGCCGGTGGCCCGCCTAACTATGGCTACACCTTC	CAISEAGGPPNYGYTF